Following are 31 T cell receptor beta chains from one sample sequenced in a study of blood T cells in healthy people across ages. Together with a sample-barcoded 5' primer, a J-beta primer mix was included in a second PCR lasting about 7 to 11 cycles. Using its own MiXCR run on the 5' RACE reads, TCRdb lists one record per CDR3 protein. This table holds about 900,000 distinct CDR3 sequences, approximately 59% found once. Material: blood. The receptors were gathered from a man aged 25 to 45 in good health.

J is TRBJ1-2 and V is TRBV6-6, with 7 bases lining up with TRBD1. CDR3 length: 14 residues. Unmatched junction bases numbered 8, after V lost 6 bases and J lost 4 bases. In germline, CDR1 is MNHNY, CDR2 SVGAGI (reference sequence). The CDR3 loop is CASRIRQGIYGYTF. In DNA, the CDR3 is TGTGCCAGCAGAATTAGACAGGGAATCTATGGCTACACCTTC.

The chain carries TRBV12-3 or TRBV12-4 and TRBJ2-7, with TRBD1 as a possible D gene (5 bases). V lost 3 bases, J lost 1 base, and 19 bases lay in between. This CDR3 contains 17 residues. CDR3 nucleotides: TGTGCCAGCAGTTTGCCCCCTCTTCAAGGGGCATCCTACGAGCAGTACTTC. Translation gives CASSLPPLQGASYEQYF.

V and J are TRBV7-2 and TRBJ2-3; a possible D gene is TRBD2 (6 bases). Germline assignment: CDR1 SGHTA and CDR2 FQGNSA. V was cut by 6 bases and J by 4 bases, with 8 bases left in between. This CDR3 is built from 12 residues. The CDR3 reads CASRPGADTQYF. The CDR3 nucleotides read TGTGCCAGCAGGCCGGGGGCAGATACGCAGTATTTT. The whole variable domain, filled in from reference TRBV7-2 and TRBJ2-3, reads GAGVSQSPSNKVTEKGKDVELRCDPISGHTALYWYRQSLGQGLEFLIYFQGNSAPDKSGLPSDRFSAERTGGSVSTLTIQRTQQEDSAVYLCASRPGADTQYFGPGTRLTVL.

In its sample, this clonotype was seen a few times. This chain joins TRBV7-2 and TRBJ2-5, with unresolved D. Trimming removed 6 bases from V and 1 base from J, with 12 bases in between. The V gene's germline CDR1 is SGHTA and CDR2 FQGNSA. This CDR3 region has 14 residues. CDR3 DNA: TGTGCCAGCAGTTTATGGGGTCTCCAAGAGACCCAGTACTTC. This gives the protein CASSLWGLQETQYF.

This clonotype was counted a few times. The DNA for the CDR3 is TGTGCCAGCAGGCTCGCTCCCACCAGCACAGATACGCAGTATTTT. Translating it yields CASRLAPTSTDTQYF. V gene TRBV7-2 combines with J gene TRBJ2-3; D gene ambiguous. Germline V CDR1 and CDR2: SGHTA, FQGNSA. CDR3 length equals 15 residues. Trimming pared 6 bases from V and 0 bases from J, leaving 13 bases between.

The genes are TRBV13 and TRBJ2-1, with D hard to call. Trimming removed 5 bases from V and 3 bases from J, with 17 bases in between. The germline V gene encodes CDR1 PRHDT and CDR2 FYEKMQ (reference sequence). The CDR3 is made up of 16 amino acids. CDR3 protein: CASSPRQQAFYNEQFF. CDR3 DNA: TGTGCCAGCAGCCCCCGGCAGCAGGCCTTCTACAATGAGCAGTTCTTC. Using reference TRBV13 and TRBJ2-1 for the parts outside the CDR3, the full variable domain is AAGVIQSPRHLIKEKRETATLKCYPIPRHDTVYWYQQGPGQDPQFLISFYEKMQSDKGSIPDRFSAQQFSDYHSELNMSSLELGDSALYFCASSPRQQAFYNEQFFGPGTRLTVL.

The chain links TRBV6-2 or TRBV6-3 to TRBJ2-1; D uncertain. From germline, CDR1 is MNHEY and CDR2 SVGEGT. The CDR3 length is 13 residues. Trimming pared 0 bases from V and 5 bases from J, leaving 5 bases between. The CDR3 protein is CASSYSTHNEQFF. The CDR3 DNA sequence: TGTGCCAGCAGTTACTCGACCCACAATGAGCAGTTCTTC.

There are a few counts of this clonotype. The J gene is TRBJ2-7, the V gene TRBV27; D may match TRBD1 or TRBD2 (7 bases each). Looked up from germline, CDR1 is MNHEY and CDR2 is SMNVEV (reference sequence). Trimming shortened V by 2 bases and J by 2 bases, and 16 bases separated the two germline ends. This CDR3 region has 16 residues. CDR3 sequence reads: CASSLEGAGATYEQYF. The CDR3 DNA follows: TGTGCCAGCAGTTTAGAGGGGGCGGGGGCTACCTACGAGCAGTACTTC.

The V call is TRBV29-1, the J call TRBJ1-2, with TRBD1 as a possible D gene (6 bases). This CDR3 is built from 14 residues. Between the trimmed V and J ends, which lost 6 bases and 3 bases, there was a span of 17 bases. Germline V gene sequence: CDR1 SQVTM, CDR2 ANQGSEA. The CDR3 loop reads CSVEPGTYDYGYTF. The DNA of the CDR3 is TGCAGCGTCGAGCCGGGGACATACGACTATGGCTACACCTTC.

This clonotype came up a few times. V and J are TRBV6-6 and TRBJ2-7; D gene uncertain. Germline values: CDR1 MNHNY, CDR2 SVGAGI (reference sequence). The CDR3 loop spans 13 amino acids. Trimming removed 0 bases from V and 4 bases from J, with 7 bases in between. CDR3 sequence (DNA): TGTGCCAGCAGTTACTCGGTTGCGTACGAGCAGTACTTC. It is translated as CASSYSVAYEQYF.

Here the CDR3 reads CASSLAARRGADTQYF. CDR3 nucleotides: TGTGCCAGCAGTTTAGCGGCAAGGCGGGGGGCCGATACGCAGTATTTT. The J gene is TRBJ2-3, the V gene TRBV12-3 or TRBV12-4; 8 bases map to TRBD2. The CDR3 runs to 16 residues. V trimming: 0 bases; J trimming: 6 bases; junction bases outside the gene matches: 8.

The CDR3 nucleotides read TGTGCCAGCAGCTTAGAGGCGGGGGTGAAAGAGACCCAGTACTTC. Encoded protein: CASSLEAGVKETQYF. This sequence joins TRBV11-3 and TRBJ2-7; 7 bases map to TRBD2. Matching the DNA end better, TRBJ2-5 makes the J call doubtful. There are 15 residues in the CDR3. Per the germline V gene, CDR1 is SGHNT and CDR2 is YENEEA.

The chain links TRBV2 to TRBJ2-7, with 11 positions matching TRBD1. This CDR3 region has 15 residues. V was pared by 6 bases and J by 5 bases, with 9 bases of the junction left unmatched. Germline V gives CDR1 SNHLY, CDR2 FYNNEI. In DNA form, the CDR3 reads TGTGCCAGCAGGGGATCCGGGACAGGGGGGGACGAGCAGTACTTC. It codes for CASRGSGTGGDEQYF. Filled out from reference TRBV2 and TRBJ2-7, the complete variable domain reads EPEVTQTPSHQVTQMGQEVILRCVPISNHLYFYWYRQILGQKVEFLVSFYNNEISEKSEIFDDQFSVERPDGSNFTLKIRSTKLEDSAMYFCASRGSGTGGDEQYFGPGTRLTVT.

This clonotype was seen a few times. The chain joins TRBV29-1 to TRBJ2-4; TRBD2 might be the D (6 bases). Trimming took 4 bases from V and 8 from J, leaving 12 bases between them. Germline V gene lookup returns CDR1 SQVTM and CDR2 ANQGSEA. This CDR3 contains 12 residues. CDR3 protein: CSVVPPGDIQYF. In nucleotides, the CDR3 is TGCAGCGTTGTTCCCCCGGGGGACATTCAGTACTTC.

In the case of this clonotype: Germline and junction disagree at one end, which may indicate a read error. The chain carries TRBV12-3 or TRBV12-4 and TRBJ2-3; D unclear. The CDR3 is 13 residues long. CDR3 DNA sequence: TGCGCCAGCAGCTCCATTAGCACAGATACGCAGTATTTT. Encoded protein: CASSSISTDTQYF.

This clonotype has just a few counts. The V call is TRBV25-1, the J call TRBJ2-7, with D possibly being TRBD1 or TRBD2 (6 bases each). Germline V gene lookup returns CDR1 MGHDK and CDR2 SYGVNS. This CDR3 contains 13 residues. Trimming shortened V by 5 bases and J by 6 bases, and 14 bases separated the two germline ends. CDR3 DNA sequence: TGTGCCAGCAGTACAGGGTGGGGAGGCGAGCAGTACTTC. Translated: CASSTGWGGEQYF.

This clonotype occurred once. The chain recombines TRBV7-9 with TRBJ2-5; 9 bases map to TRBD2. There are 14 residues in the CDR3. Germline V lookup: CDR1 SEHNR, CDR2 FQNEAQ (reference sequence). The trim removed 1 base at V and 11 bases at J, leaving 8 bases unmatched. This CDR3 is CASSLDLAGTEQYF. The CDR3, as DNA: TGTGCCAGCAGCTTAGATCTAGCGGGGACTGAGCAGTACTTC.

This clonotype was seen a handful of times. This sequence joins TRBV25-1 and TRBJ1-2; D gene ambiguous. Germline V lookup: CDR1 MGHDK, CDR2 SYGVNS. V was clipped by 0 bases and J by 6 bases, with 5 bases between them. The CDR3 totals 12 residues. The CDR3 bases are TGTGCCAGCAGTGAATATTGGGATGGCTACACCTTC. As protein: CASSEYWDGYTF.

The chain is built from TRBV28 and TRBJ2-5; weak D call: TRBD2 (6 bases). The J call may be incorrect, as the DNA end agrees better with TRBJ2-7. Germline V gene data show CDR1 as MDHEN and CDR2 as SYDVKM. The CDR3 length is 15 residues. DNA for the CDR3: TGTGCCAGCACCCCTCAACCCTACACGGGGGACGAGCAGTACTTC. Protein: CASTPQPYTGDEQYF.

The V call is TRBV29-1, the J call TRBJ1-2; D is unresolved. Germline V CDR1 and CDR2: SQVTM, ANQGSEA. V lost 0 bases and J lost 7, with 6 bases in between. The CDR3 sequence is 11 residues long. The CDR3 loop reads CSVEDSVGYTF. DNA of the CDR3: TGCAGCGTTGAAGACTCTGTTGGCTACACCTTC. The full variable domain, with the rest looked up from reference TRBV29-1 and TRBJ1-2, is SAVISQKPSRDICQRGTSLTIQCQVDSQVTMMFWYRQQPGQSLTLIATANQGSEATYESGFVIDKFPISRPNLTFSTLTVSNMSPEDSSIYLCSVEDSVGYTFGSGTRLTVV.

The genes are TRBV20-1 and TRBJ2-3; TRBD2 matches at 10 bases. Trimming took 5 bases from V and 2 from J; bases not matched to a gene: 7. The CDR3 loop spans 15 amino acids. Germline loops: CDR1 DFQATT, CDR2 SNEGSKA (reference sequence). The CDR3, as DNA: TGCAGTGCTGAGGCTAGCGGGGGCCTCACAGATACGCAGTATTTT. Encoded protein: CSAEASGGLTDTQYF.

This clonotype was detected only a few times. The CDR3 region is CSARVEGQLQETQYF. The DNA of the CDR3 is TGCAGTGCTAGAGTGGAGGGACAGCTACAAGAGACCCAGTACTTC. The rearrangement joins TRBV20-1 to TRBJ2-5, with a weak D call TRBD1 (7 bases). CDR1 is DFQATT and CDR2 is SNEGSKA in the germline V gene (reference sequence). Trimming left V 1 base short and J 2 bases short, with 14 bases between. The length of the CDR3 is 15 residues.

V gene TRBV20-1 combines with J gene TRBJ2-7; 7 bases map to TRBD1. Germline V gives CDR1 DFQATT, CDR2 SNEGSKA (reference sequence). The CDR3 is made up of 13 amino acids. The J segment lost 2 bases and the V segment lost 5 bases, leaving 6 bases of the junction unmatched. As DNA, the CDR3 is TGCAGTGCTCCGGGGACAGTAACCTACGAGCAGTACTTC. It codes for CSAPGTVTYEQYF.

The rearrangement uses TRBV29-1 and TRBJ2-1, with 10 bases lining up with TRBD1. The CDR3 has 13 residues. The germline V gene encodes CDR1 SQVTM and CDR2 ANQGSEA. V gave up 7 bases and J gave up 8 bases; unmatched junction bases: 8. The CDR3 region has the DNA TGCAGCGCAGTGGGGACAGGGGACTATGAGCAGTTCTTC. It yields the protein CSAVGTGDYEQFF.

This clonotype turned up a few times. The CDR3 nucleotides read TGTGCCAGCAGCGAGAACAGGGGGCAACAGTTCTTC. It encodes CASSENRGQQFF. V gene TRBV9 combines with J gene TRBJ2-1; 9 bases align to TRBD1. V was pared by 3 bases and J by 13 bases, with 5 bases of the junction left unmatched. CDR3 length: 12 amino acids. Germline values: CDR1 SGDLS, CDR2 YYNGEE.

The V call is TRBV6-5, the J call TRBJ1-6; TRBD1 aligns across 12 bases. Germline V lookup: CDR1 MNHEY, CDR2 SVGAGI. Unmatched junction bases numbered 10, after V lost 0 bases and J lost 10 bases. This CDR3 spans 18 amino acids. The CDR3 DNA is TGTGCCAGCAGTTACTCGCAACTCCCGGGACAGGGGGCATCACCCCTCCACTTT. It codes for CASSYSQLPGQGASPLHF.

A single count supports this clonotype. The rearrangement joins TRBV10-3 to TRBJ1-6; TRBD1 is a possible D gene (6 bases). The germline gives CDR1 ENHRY, CDR2 SYGVKD. Trimming left V 6 bases short and J 0 bases short, with 12 bases between. The length of the CDR3 is 16 residues. The CDR3 sequence: CAIRDSLNSYNSPLHF. CDR3 nucleotide sequence: TGTGCCATCAGGGACAGTTTGAACTCCTATAATTCACCCCTCCACTTT.

This chain uses TRBV9 with TRBJ1-4, with D perhaps TRBD1 (5 bases). Germline lookup yields CDR1 SGDLS and CDR2 YYNGEE. This CDR3 is built from 14 residues. Trimming left V 4 bases short and J 4 bases short, with 11 bases between. CDR3 sequence: CASSPGLNNEKLFF. Written as DNA, the CDR3 is TGTGCCAGCAGCCCGGGACTCAATAATGAAAAACTGTTTTTT.

The gene calls are TRBV7-2 and TRBJ1-2, with TRBD1 matching over 8 bases. The CDR3 has 16 residues. The junction had 12 bases not matched to a gene; V was cut back by 5 bases and J by 4 bases. Per the germline V gene, CDR1 is SGHTA and CDR2 is FQGNSA. The CDR3 reads CASSPGETGAPYGYTF. The CDR3 bases are TGTGCCAGCAGCCCCGGAGAGACAGGGGCCCCCTATGGCTACACCTTC.

This clonotype was picked up many times. This chain links TRBV20-1 with TRBJ2-1; D gene unclear. This CDR3 contains 13 residues. The germline gives CDR1 DFQATT, CDR2 SNEGSKA (reference sequence). As DNA, the CDR3 is TGCAGCCCTCCGATAACCTCCTACAATGAGCAGTTCTTC. Encoded protein: CSPPITSYNEQFF.

The table lists this clonotype with a few counts. CDR3 residues: CATESTDTQYF. DNA for the CDR3: TGTGCCACTGAGAGCACAGATACGCAGTATTTT. V gene TRBV7-9 combines with J gene TRBJ2-3; no reliable D call. V was shortened by 10 bases and J by 0 bases, with 5 bases between the two germline ends. The CDR3 extends over 11 amino acids. Germline-derived CDR1 and CDR2 are SEHNR and FQNEAQ (reference sequence).